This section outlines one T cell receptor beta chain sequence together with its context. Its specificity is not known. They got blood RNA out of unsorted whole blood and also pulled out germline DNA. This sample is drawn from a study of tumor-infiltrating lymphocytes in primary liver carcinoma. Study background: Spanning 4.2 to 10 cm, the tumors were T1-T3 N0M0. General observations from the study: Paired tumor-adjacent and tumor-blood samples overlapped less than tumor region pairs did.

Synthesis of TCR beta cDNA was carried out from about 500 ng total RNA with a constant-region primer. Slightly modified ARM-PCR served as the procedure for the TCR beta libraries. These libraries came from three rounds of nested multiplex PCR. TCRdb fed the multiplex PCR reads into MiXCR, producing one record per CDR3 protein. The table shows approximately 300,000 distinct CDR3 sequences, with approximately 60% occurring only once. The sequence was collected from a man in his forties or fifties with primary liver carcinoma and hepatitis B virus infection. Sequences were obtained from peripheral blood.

The CDR3 here is CASSLNRGISSSPLHF. The DNA for the CDR3 is TGCGCCAGCAGCTTGAACAGGGGAATTAGCAGTTCACCCCTCCACTTT. The chain is built from TRBV5-1 and TRBJ1-6; the match to TRBD1 covers 7 bases. The CDR3 is 16 residues long. The germline V gene has CDR1 SGHRS and CDR2 YFSETQ. The trim removed 1 base at V and 9 bases at J, leaving 10 bases unmatched.